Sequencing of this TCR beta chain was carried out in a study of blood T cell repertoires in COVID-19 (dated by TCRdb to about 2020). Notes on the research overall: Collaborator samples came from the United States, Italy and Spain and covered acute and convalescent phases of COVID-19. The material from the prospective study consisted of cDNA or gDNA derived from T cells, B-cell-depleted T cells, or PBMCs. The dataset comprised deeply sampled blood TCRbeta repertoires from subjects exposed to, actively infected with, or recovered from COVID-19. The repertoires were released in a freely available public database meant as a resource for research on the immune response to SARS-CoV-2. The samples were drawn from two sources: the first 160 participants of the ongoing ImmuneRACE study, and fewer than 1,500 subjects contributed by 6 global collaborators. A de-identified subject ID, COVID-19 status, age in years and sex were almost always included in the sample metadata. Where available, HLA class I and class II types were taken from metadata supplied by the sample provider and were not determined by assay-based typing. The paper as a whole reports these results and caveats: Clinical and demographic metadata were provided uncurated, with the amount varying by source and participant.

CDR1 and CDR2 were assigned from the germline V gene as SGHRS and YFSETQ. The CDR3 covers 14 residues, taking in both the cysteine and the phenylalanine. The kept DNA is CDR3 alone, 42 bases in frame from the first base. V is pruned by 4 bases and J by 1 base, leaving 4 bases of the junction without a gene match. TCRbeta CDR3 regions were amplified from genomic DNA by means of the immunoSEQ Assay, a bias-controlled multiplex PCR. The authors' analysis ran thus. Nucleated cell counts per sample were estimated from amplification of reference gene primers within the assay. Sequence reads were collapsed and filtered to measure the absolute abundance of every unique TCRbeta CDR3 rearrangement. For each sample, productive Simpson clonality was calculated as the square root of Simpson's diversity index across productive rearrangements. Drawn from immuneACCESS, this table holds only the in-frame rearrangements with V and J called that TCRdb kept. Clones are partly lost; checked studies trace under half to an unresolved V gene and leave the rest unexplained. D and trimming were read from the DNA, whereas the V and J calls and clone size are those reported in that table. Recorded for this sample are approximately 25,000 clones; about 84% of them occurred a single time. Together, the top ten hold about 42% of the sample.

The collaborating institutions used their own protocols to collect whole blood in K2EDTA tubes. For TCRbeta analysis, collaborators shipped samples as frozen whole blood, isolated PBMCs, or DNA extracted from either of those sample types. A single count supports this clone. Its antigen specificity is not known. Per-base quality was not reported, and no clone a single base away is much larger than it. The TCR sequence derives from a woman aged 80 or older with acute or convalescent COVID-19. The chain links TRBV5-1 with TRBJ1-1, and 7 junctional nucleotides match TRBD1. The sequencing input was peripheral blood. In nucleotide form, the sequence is TGCGCCAGCAGCCCGGGACAGAAGAACACTGAAGCTTTCTTT. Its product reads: CASSPGQKNTEAFF. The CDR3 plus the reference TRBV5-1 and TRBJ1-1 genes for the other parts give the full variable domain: KAGVTQTPRYLIKTRGQQVTLSCSPISGHRSVSWYQQTPGQGLQFLFEYFSETQRNKGNFPGRFSGRQFSNSRSEMNVSTLELGDSALYLCASSPGQKNTEAFFGQGTRLTVV.